What follows is one T cell receptor (beta chain) and its context. Antigen specificity is unknown. These data originate in a study of immune evolution from preneoplasia to lung adenocarcinoma. CDR3 size: 16 residues. CDR1 is SGDLS and CDR2 is YYNGEE in the germline V gene. V was shortened by 0 bases and J by 2 bases, with 12 bases between the two germline ends. Findings of the study overall: Top clone frequencies peaked in normal lung, apparently declining through invasive adenocarcinoma. Clonality was highest in normal lung, lower in later-stage lesions apparently.

Premalignant or tumor cells were enriched by macro-dissection after pathologic assessment. Data came from immunoSEQ multiplex PCR; TCRdb stores just in-frame clones and leaves some out. The table shows approximately 5,400 clones, with about 86% occurring only once. Material for sequencing was FFPE invasive lung adenocarcinoma tissue. The chain combines TRBV9 with TRBJ2-1; D possibly uses TRBD1 or TRBD2 (5 bases each). This receptor was identified in a person aged 50 or older with lung adenocarcinoma. The CDR3 DNA is TGTGCCAGCAGCGTAGGGGGCGGGCCCCCCTACAATGAGCAGTTCTTC. Translated: CASSVGGGPPYNEQFF. The whole variable domain, remainder taken from reference TRBV9 and TRBJ2-1, is DSGVTQTPKHLITATGQRVTLRCSPRSGDLSVYWYQQSLDQGLQFLIQYYNGEERAKGNILERFSAQQFPDLHSELNLSSLELGDSALYFCASSVGGGPPYNEQFFGPGTRLTVL.